This T cell receptor (beta chain) was sequenced during a study of control samples from healthy donors and cancer patients. The protocol was immunoSEQ multiplex PCR, while the TCRdb copy is restricted to in-frame clones and leaves out a portion. The table includes 120,000 or so clones, just under 90% detected once. The CDR3 is 18 amino acids. Germline V gene data show CDR1 as LGHDT and CDR2 as YNNKEL (reference sequence). V lost 2 bases, J lost 1 base, and 15 bases lay in between. The TCR originated in a man aged 30-40 years in good health. The specimen was blood. This sequence joins TRBV3-1 (or the pseudogene TRBV3-2) and TRBJ2-6, with D tentatively TRBD2 (5 bases). The CDR3 nucleotides read TGTGCCAGCAGCCAAACGGCCGTAAGAGGGTCTGGGGCCAACGTCCTGACTTTC. Amino acids: CASSQTAVRGSGANVLTF.